The 18 T cell receptor beta chains presented below share a single source sample, sequenced in a study of shared clonotypes between healthy human individuals. Measured with immunoSEQ multiplex PCR; TCRdb has only the in-frame clones, and not every one. The repertoire holds around 750,000 clones, about 74% seen once, with 1.5% to 2% in the top ten. Sequenced input: memory CD4+ T cells sorted from blood. Subset here: CD45RA-negative fraction. Receptor source: a woman aged 25 to 39 in good health.

The rearrangement uses TRBV29-1 and TRBJ2-2; possibly TRBD1 for D (5 bases). Germline V gene lookup returns CDR1 SQVTM and CDR2 ANQGSEA. This CDR3 region has 15 residues. V dropped 7 bases and J dropped 5 bases, with 20 bases sitting between them. This chain's CDR3 is CSAAGQGGFTGELFF. CDR3 DNA sequence: TGCAGCGCCGCAGGCCAGGGTGGTTTTACCGGGGAGCTGTTTTTT.

This chain joins TRBV25-1 and TRBJ2-7; D is unclear. The V gene lost 4 bases and the J gene lost 3 bases, with 10 bases spanning the gap. The CDR3 is 13 amino acids. From germline, CDR1 is MGHDK and CDR2 SYGVNS. This CDR3 is CASSGKLNYEQYF. The CDR3 DNA reads TGTGCCAGCAGTGGAAAACTGAACTACGAGCAGTACTTC.

The V gene is TRBV30, the J gene TRBJ1-2; possible D gene TRBD1, 6 bases. V gave up 1 base and J gave up 4 bases, with 7 bases separating them. CDR1 and CDR2 (germline): GTSNPN, SVGIG (reference sequence). The CDR3 extends over 12 amino acids. In nucleotides, the CDR3 is TGTGCCTGGAGTGAAGGGGGCTATGGCTACACCTTC. Translation: CAWSEGGYGYTF.

This clone was observed a handful of times. The J gene is TRBJ2-7, the V gene TRBV5-4, with 12 nucleotides matching TRBD2. There are 14 residues in the CDR3. V lost 1 base, J lost 9 bases, and 5 bases stayed unmatched. CDR1 and CDR2 (germline): SGHNT, YYREEE (reference sequence). CDR3 DNA: TGTGCCAGCAGCTTGATTGAGACTAGCGGGGGGCAGTACTTC. It translates to CASSLIETSGGQYF.

DNA of the CDR3: TGTGCCACCAGCAGAGGAACCCAGACTAGCGGGCCCCTGAGGCCTAAAGAGACCCAGTACTTC. Amino acids: CATSRGTQTSGPLRPKETQYF. The chain has TRBV15 and TRBJ2-5; 10 positions match TRBD2. The germline V gene has CDR1 LNHNV and CDR2 YYDKDF (reference sequence). CDR3 size: 21 residues. The junction had 20 bases not matched to a gene; V was cut back by 1 base and J by 3 bases.

The chain uses TRBV2 and TRBJ1-5; D possibly corresponds to TRBD1 (5 bases). The V and J ends lost 7 bases and 4 bases respectively, with 14 bases between them. The CDR3 has 14 residues. The V gene's germline CDR1 is SNHLY and CDR2 FYNNEI. In nucleotides, the CDR3 is TGTGCCAGCAATTCTCAGTGGGGGAATCAGCCCCAGCATTTT. Translated, it gives CASNSQWGNQPQHF.

The chain has TRBV7-8 and TRBJ2-2; no firm D call. There are 16 residues in the CDR3. V gave up 5 bases and J gave up 1 base, with 14 bases separating them. Germline loops: CDR1 SGHVS, CDR2 FQNEAQ. CDR3 residues: CASSTDTALNTGELFF. The CDR3 DNA reads TGTGCCAGCAGCACCGACACAGCATTGAACACCGGGGAGCTGTTTTTT.

The rearrangement uses TRBV5-8 and TRBJ1-1; D is ambiguous. V lost 6 bases and J lost 1, with 13 bases in between. From germline, CDR1 is SGHTS and CDR2 YDEGEE. This CDR3 region has 14 residues. The CDR3 sequence: CASILRGWNTEAFF. In nucleotides, the CDR3 is TGTGCCAGCATATTGCGGGGTTGGAACACTGAAGCTTTCTTT.

This clone was counted between two and nine times. V gene TRBV7-9 combines with J gene TRBJ2-3; possibly TRBD2 for D (6 bases). Trimming removed 5 bases at V and 4 bases at J, with 19 bases between. The CDR3 length is 16 residues. Per germline, CDR1 SEHNR and CDR2 FQNEAQ (reference sequence). This chain's CDR3 is CASSQGLPREPDTQYF. CDR3 DNA sequence: TGTGCCAGCAGCCAGGGACTCCCCCGTGAGCCAGATACGCAGTATTTT.

The CDR3 sequence: CASSFGGQPQHF. CDR3 DNA: TGTGCCAGCAGTTTCGGAGGACAGCCCCAGCATTTT. V is TRBV28 and J is TRBJ1-5; D is ambiguous. Germline V lookup: CDR1 MDHEN, CDR2 SYDVKM. V lost 3 bases to trimming and J lost 7 bases, with 7 bases between them. The CDR3 runs 12 residues.

V gene TRBV19 combines with J gene TRBJ2-3, with 9 nucleotides matching TRBD1. CDR3 length: 15 residues. In germline, CDR1 is LNHDA, CDR2 SQIVND (reference sequence). Unmatched junction bases numbered 6, after V lost 5 bases and J lost 3 bases. CDR3 loop: CASSVGQGRTDTQYF. In DNA, the CDR3 is TGTGCCAGTAGTGTGGGACAGGGTAGGACAGATACGCAGTATTTT.

The chain is built from TRBV11-2 and TRBJ2-7, with D tentatively TRBD2 (5 bases). Trimming pared 5 bases from V and 0 bases from J, leaving 14 bases between. This CDR3 is built from 15 residues. Germline values: CDR1 SGHAT, CDR2 FQNNGV. The CDR3 is CASSRWGASSYEQYF. The CDR3 DNA reads TGTGCCAGCAGCCGTTGGGGAGCCAGCTCCTACGAGCAGTACTTC.

This clone came up many times. Other DNA sequences in this specimen translate into the identical CDR3. The V call is TRBV5-1, the J call TRBJ2-6; the D gene is possibly TRBD1 (5 bases). The CDR3 contains 17 residues. The germline V gene encodes CDR1 SGHRS and CDR2 YFSETQ. The ends were cut back, 5 bases at V and 0 bases at J, with 15 bases in the middle. The CDR3 DNA follows: TGCGCCAGCAGTCCTAGGGGCGATAGCTCTGGGGCCAACGTCCTGACTTTC. Residues: CASSPRGDSSGANVLTF.

The V gene is TRBV4-1, the J gene TRBJ2-4, with 9 bases aligning to TRBD2. This CDR3 contains 18 residues. V gave up 0 bases and J gave up 8 bases; unmatched junction bases: 14. Germline CDR1 is MGHRA and CDR2 is YSYEKL. Here the CDR3 DNA reads TGCGCCAGCAGCCAAGAGAGATTAGCGGGAGCCCGGGGGGACATTCAGTACTTC. Residues: CASSQERLAGARGDIQYF.

The DNA of the CDR3 is TGTGCCAGCAGCCCGGGCCCTTATGGCTACACCTTC. This translates into CASSPGPYGYTF. J is TRBJ1-2 and V is TRBV7-2; no reliable D call. This CDR3 has 12 amino acids. Trimming cost V 5 bases and J 5 bases, with 9 bases left between them. Looked up from germline, CDR1 is SGHTA and CDR2 is FQGNSA. The full variable domain, its missing parts supplied by reference TRBV7-2 and TRBJ1-2, is GAGVSQSPSNKVTEKGKDVELRCDPISGHTALYWYRQSLGQGLEFLIYFQGNSAPDKSGLPSDRFSAERTGGSVSTLTIQRTQQEDSAVYLCASSPGPYGYTFGSGTRLTVV.

This chain links TRBV7-9 with TRBJ1-4; D not resolved. V lost 3 bases and J 4 bases, leaving 15 bases between the germline ends. The CDR3 is 16 amino acids. Looked up from germline, CDR1 is SEHNR and CDR2 is FQNEAQ (reference sequence). CDR3 bases: TGTGCCAGCAGCTTGGTCAGATCCTATGGTAATGAAAAACTGTTTTTT. Its translation: CASSLVRSYGNEKLFF.

V is TRBV28 and J is TRBJ2-5; 7 bases agree with TRBD1. V lost 3 bases and J lost 7; bases outside the gene matches: 2. CDR3 length: 12 amino acids. Germline assignment: CDR1 MDHEN and CDR2 SYDVKM. The CDR3 nucleotides read TGTGCCAGCAGTTTTGGGGACAGGACCCAGTACTTC. This codes for CASSFGDRTQYF.

This clone was seen at least ten times. The chain links TRBV9 to TRBJ2-1; 9 nucleotides align to TRBD1. CDR1 and CDR2 (germline): SGDLS, YYNGEE. The length of the CDR3 is 16 residues. Trimming cost V 0 bases and J 4 bases; bases outside gene matches: 5. The CDR3 here is CASSVVSGQGYNEQFF. CDR3 sequence (DNA): TGTGCCAGCAGCGTAGTGTCGGGACAGGGTTACAATGAGCAGTTCTTC.